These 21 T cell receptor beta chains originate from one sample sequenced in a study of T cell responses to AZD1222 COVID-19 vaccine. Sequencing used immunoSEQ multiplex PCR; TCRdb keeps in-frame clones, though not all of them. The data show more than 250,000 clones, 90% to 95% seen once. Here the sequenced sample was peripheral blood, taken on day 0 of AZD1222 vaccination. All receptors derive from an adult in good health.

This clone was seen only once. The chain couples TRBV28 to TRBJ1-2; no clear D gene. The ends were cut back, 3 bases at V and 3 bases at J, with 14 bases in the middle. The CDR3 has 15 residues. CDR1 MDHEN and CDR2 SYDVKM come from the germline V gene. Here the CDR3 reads CASSFALAGDYGYTF. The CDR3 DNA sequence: TGTGCCAGCAGTTTTGCCTTGGCAGGCGACTATGGCTACACCTTC.

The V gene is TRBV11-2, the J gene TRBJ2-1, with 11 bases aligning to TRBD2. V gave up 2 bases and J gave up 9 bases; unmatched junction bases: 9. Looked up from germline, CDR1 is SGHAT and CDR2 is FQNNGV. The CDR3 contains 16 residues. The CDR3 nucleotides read TGTGCCAGCAGCTTAAGAGTGGGTAGCGGGAGGGCTGAGCAGTTCTTC. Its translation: CASSLRVGSGRAEQFF.

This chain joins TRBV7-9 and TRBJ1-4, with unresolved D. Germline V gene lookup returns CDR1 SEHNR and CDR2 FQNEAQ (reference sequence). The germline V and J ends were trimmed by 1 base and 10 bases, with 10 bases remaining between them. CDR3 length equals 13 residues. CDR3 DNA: TGTGCCAGCAGCTTAGACCAGGCGGCAAAACTGTTTTTT. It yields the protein CASSLDQAAKLFF.

CDR3 DNA: TGTGCCAGTAGTATAATGGGGGGCGAACAGCCCCAGCATTTT. Translated, it gives CASSIMGGEQPQHF. The chain combines TRBV19 with TRBJ1-5; possible D gene TRBD1, 6 bases. The V end lost 2 bases, the J end lost 7 bases, and 12 bases lay between the germline ends. The CDR3 is made up of 14 amino acids. CDR1 LNHDA and CDR2 SQIVND come from the germline V gene (reference sequence).

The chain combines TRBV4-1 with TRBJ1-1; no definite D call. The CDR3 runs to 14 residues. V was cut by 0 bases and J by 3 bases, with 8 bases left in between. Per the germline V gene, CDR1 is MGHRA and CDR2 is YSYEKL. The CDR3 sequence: CASSQDRPHTEAFF. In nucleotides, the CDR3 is TGCGCCAGCAGCCAAGATCGGCCGCACACTGAAGCTTTCTTT.

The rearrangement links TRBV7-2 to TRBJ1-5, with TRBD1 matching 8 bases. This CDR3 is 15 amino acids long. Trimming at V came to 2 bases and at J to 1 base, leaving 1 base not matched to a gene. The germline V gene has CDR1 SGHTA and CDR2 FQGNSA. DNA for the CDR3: TGTGCCAGCAGCTTACAGGGGGCAAGCAATCAGCCCCAGCATTTT. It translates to CASSLQGASNQPQHF.

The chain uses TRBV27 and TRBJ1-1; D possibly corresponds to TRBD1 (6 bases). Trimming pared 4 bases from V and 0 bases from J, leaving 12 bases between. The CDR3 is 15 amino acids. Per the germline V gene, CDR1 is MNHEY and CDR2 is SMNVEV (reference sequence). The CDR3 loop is CASSSRTALNTEAFF. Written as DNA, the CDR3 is TGTGCCAGCAGTTCCCGGACAGCCCTGAACACTGAAGCTTTCTTT.

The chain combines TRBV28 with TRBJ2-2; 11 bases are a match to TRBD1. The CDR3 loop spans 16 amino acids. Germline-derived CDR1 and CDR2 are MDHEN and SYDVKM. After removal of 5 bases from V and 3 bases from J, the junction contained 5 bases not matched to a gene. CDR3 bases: TGTGCCAGCAGTCGGACAGGGGGCAGGGACACCGGGGAGCTGTTTTTT. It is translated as CASSRTGGRDTGELFF.

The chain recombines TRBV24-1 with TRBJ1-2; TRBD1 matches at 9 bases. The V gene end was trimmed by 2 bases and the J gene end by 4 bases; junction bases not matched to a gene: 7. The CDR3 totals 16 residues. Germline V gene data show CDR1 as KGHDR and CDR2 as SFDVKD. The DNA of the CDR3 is TGTGCCACCAGTGATTCCGGGACAGGGATCGCCTATGGCTACACCTTC. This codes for CATSDSGTGIAYGYTF.

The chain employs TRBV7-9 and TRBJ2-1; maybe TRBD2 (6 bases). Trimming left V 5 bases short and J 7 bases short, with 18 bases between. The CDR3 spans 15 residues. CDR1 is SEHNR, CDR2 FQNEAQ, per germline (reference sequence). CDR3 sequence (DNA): TGTGCCAGCAGCCCCCGGGGAGGCGGGATAAATGAGCAGTTCTTC. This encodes CASSPRGGGINEQFF.

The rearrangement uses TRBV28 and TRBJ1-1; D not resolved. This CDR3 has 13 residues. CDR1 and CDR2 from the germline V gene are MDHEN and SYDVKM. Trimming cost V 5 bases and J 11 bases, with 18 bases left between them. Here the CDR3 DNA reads TGTGCCAGCAGTCAATCCCAGGTGGTCGGCGCTTTCTTT. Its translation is CASSQSQVVGAFF. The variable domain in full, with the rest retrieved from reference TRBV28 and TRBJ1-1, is DVKVTQSSRYLVKRTGEKVFLECVQDMDHENMFWYRQDPGLGLRLIYFSYDVKMKEKGDIPEGYSVSREKKERFSLILESASTNQTSMYLCASSQSQVVGAFFGQGTRLTVV.

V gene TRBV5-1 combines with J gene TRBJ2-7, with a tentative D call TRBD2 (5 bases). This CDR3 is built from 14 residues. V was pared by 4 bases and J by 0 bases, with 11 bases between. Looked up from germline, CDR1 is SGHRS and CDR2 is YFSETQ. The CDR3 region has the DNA TGCGCCAGCAGCGAATCGGGGAGCTCCTACGAGCAGTACTTC. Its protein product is CASSESGSSYEQYF.

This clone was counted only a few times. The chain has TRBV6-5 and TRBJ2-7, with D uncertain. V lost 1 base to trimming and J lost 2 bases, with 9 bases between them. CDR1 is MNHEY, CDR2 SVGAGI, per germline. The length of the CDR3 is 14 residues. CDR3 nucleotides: TGTGCCAGCAGTTACTTGGGGAAGGCCTACGAGCAGTACTTC. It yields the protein CASSYLGKAYEQYF.

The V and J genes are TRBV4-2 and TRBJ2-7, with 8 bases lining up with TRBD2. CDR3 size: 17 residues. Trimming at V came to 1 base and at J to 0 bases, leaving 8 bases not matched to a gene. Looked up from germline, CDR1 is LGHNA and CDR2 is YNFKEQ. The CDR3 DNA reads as TGTGCCAGCAGCCAAGTGGCTAGCGGGCGTAGCTCCTACGAGCAGTACTTC. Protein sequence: CASSQVASGRSSYEQYF.

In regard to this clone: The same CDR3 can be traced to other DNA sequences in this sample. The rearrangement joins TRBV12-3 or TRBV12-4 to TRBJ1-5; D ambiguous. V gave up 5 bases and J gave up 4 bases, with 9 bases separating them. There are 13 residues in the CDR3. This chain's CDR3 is CASSLAGNQPQHF. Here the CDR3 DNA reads TGTGCCAGCAGTCTCGCGGGAAATCAGCCCCAGCATTTT.

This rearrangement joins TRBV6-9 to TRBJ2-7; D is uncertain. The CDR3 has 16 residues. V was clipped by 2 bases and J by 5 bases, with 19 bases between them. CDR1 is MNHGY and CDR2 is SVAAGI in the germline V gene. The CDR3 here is CASSYGCGSGRHEQYF. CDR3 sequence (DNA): TGTGCCAGCAGTTATGGTTGTGGTTCCGGGCGCCACGAGCAGTACTTC.

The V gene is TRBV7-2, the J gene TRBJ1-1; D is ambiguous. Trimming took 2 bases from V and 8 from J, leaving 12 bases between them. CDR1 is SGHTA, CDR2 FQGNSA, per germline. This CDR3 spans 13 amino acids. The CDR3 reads CASSLRSPAEAFF. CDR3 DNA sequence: TGTGCCAGCAGCTTACGGAGCCCCGCCGAAGCTTTCTTT. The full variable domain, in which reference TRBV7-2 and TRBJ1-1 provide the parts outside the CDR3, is GAGVSQSPSNKVTEKGKDVELRCDPISGHTALYWYRQSLGQGLEFLIYFQGNSAPDKSGLPSDRFSAERTGGSVSTLTIQRTQQEDSAVYLCASSLRSPAEAFFGQGTRLTVV.

CDR3 nucleotides: TGTGCCACCAGCTTCAGGACAGGGGAAAATTCACCCCTCCACTTT. Translation gives CATSFRTGENSPLHF. The V and J genes are TRBV15 and TRBJ1-6; 9 bases are shared with TRBD1. V dropped 5 bases and J dropped 7; count of bases not matched to a gene: 6. CDR3 length: 15 amino acids. Germline assignment: CDR1 LNHNV and CDR2 YYDKDF (reference sequence).

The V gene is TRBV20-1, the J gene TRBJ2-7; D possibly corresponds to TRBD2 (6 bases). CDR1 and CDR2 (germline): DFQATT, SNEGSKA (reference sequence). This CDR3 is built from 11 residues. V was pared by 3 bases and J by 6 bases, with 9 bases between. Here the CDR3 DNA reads TGCAGTGCTAGGCAGGGAGGCGAGCAGTACTTC. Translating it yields CSARQGGEQYF.

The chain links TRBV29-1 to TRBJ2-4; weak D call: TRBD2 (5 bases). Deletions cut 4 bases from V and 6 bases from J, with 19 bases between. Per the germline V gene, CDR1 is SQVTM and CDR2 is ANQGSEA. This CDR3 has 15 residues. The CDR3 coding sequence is TGCAGCGTTGTTGAGGAAGGGCTAGAGGGAAACATTCAGTACTTC. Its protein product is CSVVEEGLEGNIQYF.

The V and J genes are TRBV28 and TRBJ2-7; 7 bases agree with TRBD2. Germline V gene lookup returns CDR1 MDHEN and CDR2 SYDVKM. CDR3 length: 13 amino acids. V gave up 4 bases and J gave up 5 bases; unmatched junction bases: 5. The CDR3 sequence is CASSSREGNEQYF. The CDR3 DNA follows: TGTGCCAGCAGTTCCAGGGAGGGGAACGAGCAGTACTTC.